Here is one T cell receptor beta chain with its context. Its antigen is undetermined. Its ends do not fully match the called genes, so a read error is possible. These data come from a study of glioma-infiltrating T cells. Using RNA template, CDR3s of TCR alpha and beta were amplified with iRepertoire arm-PCR. Input was roughly 85-400 ng of tissue mRNA or PBMC total RNA. TCRdb used MiXCR to reprocess the multiplex PCR reads, holding one entry per CDR3 protein. The sample has under 200,000 distinct CDR3 sequences, more than 35% seen once. This CDR3 is built from 14 residues. CDR1 is SEHNR, CDR2 FQNEAQ, per germline (reference sequence). Findings and caveats of the study: Very few CDR3 sequences were shared between tissue and blood. Above-expected tissue-blood divergence occurred in all gliomas, most in low-grade ones.

V usage is TRBV7-9 and J usage is TRBJ1-1; D is ambiguous. The sequence came from a human donor with low-grade glioma or glioblastoma, undergoing nonglioma brain surgery, or in good health (not recorded which). The sequenced material came from glioma tissue, nonneoplastic brain tissue, or PBMCs (not recorded which). DNA for the CDR3: TGTGCCAGCAGCTTAAATTACGGGAACACTGAAGCTTCCTTT. It encodes CASSLNYGNTEASF.